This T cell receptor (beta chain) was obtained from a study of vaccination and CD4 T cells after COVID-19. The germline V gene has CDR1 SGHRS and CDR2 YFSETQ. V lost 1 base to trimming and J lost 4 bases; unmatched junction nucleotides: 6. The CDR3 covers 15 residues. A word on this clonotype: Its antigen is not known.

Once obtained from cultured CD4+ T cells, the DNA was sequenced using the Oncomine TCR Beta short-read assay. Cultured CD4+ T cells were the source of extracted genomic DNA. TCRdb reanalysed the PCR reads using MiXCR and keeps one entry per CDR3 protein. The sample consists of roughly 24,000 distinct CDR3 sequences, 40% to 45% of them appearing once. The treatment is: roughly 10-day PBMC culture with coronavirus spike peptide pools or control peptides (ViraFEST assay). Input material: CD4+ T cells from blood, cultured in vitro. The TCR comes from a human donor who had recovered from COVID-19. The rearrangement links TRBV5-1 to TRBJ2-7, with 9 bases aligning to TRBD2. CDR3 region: CASSLSSGSVYEQYF. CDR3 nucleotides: TGCGCCAGCAGCTTGAGTAGCGGGAGTGTATACGAGCAGTACTTC.